The 15 T cell receptor beta chains below come from one sample, sequenced in a study of blood T cell repertoires in COVID-19. Sequencing was performed with immunoSEQ multiplex PCR; in TCRdb, only in-frame clones are kept and a portion is missing. This table has roughly 200,000 clones, 85% appearing once. The sample was peripheral blood. The origin of the receptors is a woman of 80 years or more with acute or convalescent COVID-19.

V and J are TRBV5-1 and TRBJ2-7; 9 bases agree with TRBD1. CDR1 SGHRS and CDR2 YFSETQ come from the germline V gene. J lost 6 bases, V lost 4 bases, and 8 bases had no gene match. This CDR3 region has 14 residues. CDR3 in DNA: TGCGCCAGCAGCACGGGACAGGGCGTAGCCGAGCAGTACTTC. It specifies CASSTGQGVAEQYF.

This clone has just one count. The chain carries TRBV3-1 (or the pseudogene TRBV3-2) and TRBJ2-2, with D maybe TRBD2 (5 bases). There are 13 residues in the CDR3. Trimming stripped 2 bases from V and 5 bases from J, with 6 bases between. Per the germline V gene, CDR1 is LGHDT and CDR2 is YNNKEL (reference sequence). In nucleotides, the CDR3 is TGTGCCAGCAGCCAAATAGCGACCGGGGAGCTGTTTTTT. Translated: CASSQIATGELFF.

In this sample, this clone turned up a few times. The V and J genes are TRBV19 and TRBJ2-1; the D gene is possibly TRBD2 (6 bases). Trimming left V 10 bases short and J 4 bases short, with 17 bases between. The CDR3 loop spans 14 amino acids. The V gene's germline CDR1 is LNHDA and CDR2 SQIVND (reference sequence). Written as DNA, the CDR3 is TGTGCCACCACACAGCGGGCTACTTACAATGAGCAGTTCTTC. This translates into CATTQRATYNEQFF.

V gene TRBV5-1 combines with J gene TRBJ1-1, with TRBD1 identical over 8 bases. The CDR3 consists of 15 residues. V lost 2 bases, J lost 4 bases, and 7 bases stayed unmatched. The germline CDR1 and CDR2 sequences are SGHRS and YFSETQ. The CDR3 loop reads CASSFVGQGGTEAFF. In DNA form, the CDR3 reads TGCGCCAGCAGCTTTGTAGGACAGGGAGGCACTGAAGCTTTCTTT.

V is TRBV7-3 and J is TRBJ1-1; weak D call: TRBD1 (6 bases). V shed 4 bases and J shed 0 bases, with 9 bases lying between them. This CDR3 is built from 14 residues. CDR1 is SGHTA and CDR2 is FQGTGA in the germline V gene. This CDR3 reads CASSSDSLNTEAFF. The DNA of the CDR3 is TGTGCCAGCAGCTCGGACAGTTTGAACACTGAAGCTTTCTTT.

The V gene is TRBV18, the J gene TRBJ1-5; no definite D call. The CDR3 contains 13 residues. V lost 3 bases to trimming and J lost 0 bases, with 3 bases between them. CDR1 and CDR2 (germline): KGHSH, LQKENI. CDR3 sequence (DNA): TGTGCCAGCTCACCCGTTAGCAATCAGCCCCAGCATTTT. Translated: CASSPVSNQPQHF.

The chain links TRBV19 to TRBJ1-1, with 7 positions matching TRBD1. The junction had 5 bases not matched to a gene; V was cut back by 7 bases and J by 9 bases. The germline CDR1 and CDR2 sequences are LNHDA and SQIVND (reference sequence). The CDR3 covers 11 residues. CDR3 sequence: CASNDRVKAFF. The CDR3 DNA reads TGTGCCAGTAATGACAGGGTTAAAGCTTTCTTT.

The chain couples TRBV29-1 to TRBJ1-1, with TRBD1 matching 7 bases. V shed 6 bases and J 1 base; nucleotides not matched to a gene: 5. Germline V lookup: CDR1 SQVTM, CDR2 ANQGSEA. CDR3 length: 13 amino acids. This CDR3 reads CSVRTGANTEAFF. In DNA, the CDR3 is TGCAGCGTGAGGACAGGAGCGAACACTGAAGCTTTCTTT.

The chain carries TRBV24-1 and TRBJ2-2, with 7 bases aligning to TRBD1. With 9 bases clipped from V and 3 bases from J, the junction kept 12 bases outside the gene matches. The CDR3 contains 16 residues. Per germline, CDR1 KGHDR and CDR2 SFDVKD. In DNA, the CDR3 is TGTGCCACCTCTAGTACCAGGGGGAGACACACCGGGGAGCTGTTTTTT. It is translated as CATSSTRGRHTGELFF.

The chain employs TRBV5-4 and TRBJ2-7; D gene uncertain. With 2 bases removed from V and 2 bases from J, the gap between germline ends came to 8 bases. This CDR3 has 13 amino acids. CDR1 is SGHNT, CDR2 YYREEE, per germline (reference sequence). The DNA of the CDR3 is TGTGCCAGCAGCTTCAATGCGGCCTACGAGCAGTACTTC. It yields the protein CASSFNAAYEQYF.

The chain joins TRBV28 to TRBJ1-2; D is possibly TRBD1 (5 bases). The CDR3 is 16 amino acids. The germline V and J ends were trimmed by 5 bases and 8 bases, with 24 bases remaining between them. Germline loops: CDR1 MDHEN, CDR2 SYDVKM. The CDR3 sequence: CASSLQIGAGNWGYTF. In DNA form, the CDR3 reads TGTGCCAGCAGTCTCCAAATTGGGGCCGGTAACTGGGGCTACACCTTC.

The rearrangement links TRBV7-2 to TRBJ2-7; 8 nucleotides match TRBD1. Germline V lookup: CDR1 SGHTA, CDR2 FQGNSA. V lost 2 bases, J lost 6 bases, and 9 bases stayed unmatched. This CDR3 has 15 amino acids. CDR3 protein: CASSLSAGGLGEQYF. In DNA, the CDR3 is TGTGCCAGCAGCTTATCGGCAGGGGGCTTGGGCGAGCAGTACTTC.

J is TRBJ2-1 and V is TRBV7-2; weak D call: TRBD1 (5 bases). Per the germline V gene, CDR1 is SGHTA and CDR2 is FQGNSA. The CDR3 is 13 amino acids. V lost 1 base, J lost 8 bases, and 9 bases lay in between. The CDR3 region is CASSLVGVDEQFF. The CDR3 DNA is TGTGCCAGCAGCTTAGTAGGGGTAGATGAGCAGTTCTTC.

The V gene is TRBV2, the J gene TRBJ2-7, with D perhaps TRBD1 (6 bases). From germline, CDR1 is SNHLY and CDR2 FYNNEI. The CDR3 extends over 15 amino acids. V lost 1 base, J lost 1 base, and 11 bases lay in between. As DNA, the CDR3 is TGTGCCAGCAGTGAAGACAGGGTTATATCCTACGAGCAGTACTTC. This codes for CASSEDRVISYEQYF.

The CDR3: CASRPRGRGEAFF. CDR3 in DNA: TGTGCCAGTAGGCCTCGGGGTAGGGGGGAAGCTTTCTTT. The V and J genes are TRBV19 and TRBJ1-1, with D perhaps TRBD1 (6 bases). This CDR3 has 13 residues. Trimming took off 6 bases at V and 8 bases at J, with 16 bases between the two ends. The V gene's germline CDR1 is LNHDA and CDR2 SQIVND (reference sequence).